This T cell receptor beta chain originates from a study of cytomegalovirus exposure and HLA in healthy donors. The CDR3 contains 16 residues. Germline V gene lookup returns CDR1 LNHNV and CDR2 YYDKDF (reference sequence). With 4 bases removed from V and 2 bases from J, the gap between germline ends came to 16 bases. Primers included in the PCR were 60 Vbeta and 13 Jbeta primers. Profiling relied on immunoSEQ multiplex PCR, and the TCRdb table lists in-frame clones only, not all of them. The data show 80,000 or so clones, 67% seen once. Specimen: PBMCs. The chain couples TRBV15 to TRBJ2-3; weak D call: TRBD1 (5 bases). The TCR was taken from a woman in her forties or fifties in good health and CMV-seropositive. CDR3 amino acids: CATSNGRWGLTDTQYF. CDR3 in DNA: TGTGCCACCAGCAATGGACGGTGGGGCCTCACAGATACGCAGTATTTT.